Presented here are 3 T cell receptor beta chains from one specimen sequenced in a study of spatial heterogeneity in lung cancer. Findings of the study overall: Counts that tracked tumor mutation counts were those of expanded intratumoral alpha and beta TCRs.

TCRdb ran MiXCR on the 5' RACE reads and lists one entry per CDR3 protein. This table has 10,000 to 15,000 distinct CDR3 sequences, around 5% appearing once. Noted time point: sample taken at primary tumor resection. These receptors' antigens are unknown. The source was lung tumor tissue, collected at surgery. The source is a male donor with early-stage non-small cell lung cancer.

This clonotype was detected ten times or more. V gene TRBV28 combines with J gene TRBJ2-6, with TRBD1 as a possible D gene (6 bases). The germline CDR1 and CDR2 sequences are MDHEN and SYDVKM. This CDR3 has 16 amino acids. Trimming stripped 6 bases from V and 2 bases from J, with 14 bases between. The CDR3 DNA follows: TGTGCCAGCAGATTCATACAGGGTGCTGGGGCCAACGTCCTGACTTTC. It codes for CASRFIQGAGANVLTF.

In this sample, this clonotype turned up many times. The chain uses TRBV24-1 and TRBJ2-3; D is unclear. The germline V and J ends were trimmed by 6 bases and 9 bases, with 9 bases remaining between them. The CDR3 covers 11 residues. Per germline, CDR1 KGHDR and CDR2 SFDVKD. The chain's CDR3 is CATSFGKTQYF. CDR3 in DNA: TGTGCCACCAGTTTCGGAAAAACGCAGTATTTT.

This clonotype was counted ten times or more. The genes are TRBV7-9 and TRBJ1-5, with no clear D. The V end lost 1 base, the J end lost 4 bases, and 11 bases lay between the germline ends. The CDR3 contains 15 residues. In germline, CDR1 is SEHNR, CDR2 FQNEAQ (reference sequence). CDR3 sequence (DNA): TGTGCCAGCAGCTTAGACGGGGAGCAGAATCAGCCCCAGCATTTT. Amino acids: CASSLDGEQNQPQHF.